One and the same sample provided the 22 T cell receptor beta chains below, sequenced in a study of post-analysis software for immune sequencing data. Unique molecular identifiers had been added to the TCR beta cDNA libraries. TCRdb re-called the PCR reads through MiXCR, storing one row per CDR3 protein. Of about 160,000 distinct CDR3 sequences in the sample, 30% to 45% are singletons; the top ten hold over 25%. The specimen was blood, collected after autologous hematopoietic stem cell transplantation. Source of these receptors: a girl under 18 with multiple sclerosis.

The chain combines TRBV9 with TRBJ2-3; 10 nucleotides agree with TRBD2. The CDR3 runs 14 residues. The germline gives CDR1 SGDLS, CDR2 YYNGEE. V lost 7 bases to trimming and J lost 5 bases; unmatched junction nucleotides: 7. Here the CDR3 reads CASALAGVGDTQYF. Here the CDR3 DNA reads TGTGCCAGCGCCCTAGCGGGAGTAGGAGATACGCAGTATTTT. The complete variable domain, with remaining parts taken from reference TRBV9 and TRBJ2-3, reads DSGVTQTPKHLITATGQRVTLRCSPRSGDLSVYWYQQSLDQGLQFLIQYYNGEERAKGNILERFSAQQFPDLHSELNLSSLELGDSALYFCASALAGVGDTQYFGPGTRLTVL.

The J gene is TRBJ2-1, the V gene TRBV6-6; D possibly uses TRBD1 or TRBD2 (5 bases each). The CDR3 extends over 12 amino acids. The germline V gene has CDR1 MNHNY and CDR2 SVGAGI (reference sequence). V was shortened by 7 bases and J by 6 bases, with 10 bases between the two germline ends. CDR3 protein: CASIPGPNEQFF. DNA of the CDR3: TGTGCCAGCATACCGGGGCCCAATGAGCAGTTCTTC.

This clonotype was detected a few times. This rearrangement joins TRBV6-2 or TRBV6-3 to TRBJ1-2; a possible D gene is TRBD1 (5 bases). The germline V and J ends were trimmed by 2 bases and 3 bases, with 13 bases remaining between them. Looked up from germline, CDR1 is MNHEY and CDR2 is SVGEGT. The CDR3 extends over 15 amino acids. The CDR3 DNA follows: TGTGCCAGCAGTTACGACTGGGGGGTCTACTATGGCTACACCTTC. This codes for CASSYDWGVYYGYTF.

This chain links TRBV20-1 with TRBJ1-1; a possible D gene is TRBD1 (5 bases). The CDR3 runs to 14 residues. The V and J ends lost 4 bases and 1 base respectively, with 13 bases between them. The germline V gene encodes CDR1 DFQATT and CDR2 SNEGSKA (reference sequence). CDR3: CSATFARGNTEAFF. In DNA form, the CDR3 reads TGCAGTGCTACCTTTGCGAGGGGGAACACTGAAGCTTTCTTT.

This chain connects TRBV7-9 to TRBJ1-2; no clear D gene. V lost 0 bases, J lost 3 bases, and 8 bases lay in between. The germline CDR1 and CDR2 sequences are SEHNR and FQNEAQ (reference sequence). The CDR3 is 14 amino acids. CDR3 nucleotides: TGTGCCAGCAGCTTAGCAACAGTTTACTATGGCTACACCTTC. It translates to CASSLATVYYGYTF.

The chain employs TRBV12-3 or TRBV12-4 and TRBJ2-3; maybe TRBD2 (6 bases). V lost 3 bases and J 10 bases, leaving 17 bases between the germline ends. This CDR3 has 14 amino acids. The CDR3 DNA reads TGTGCCAGCAGTTTCCCGTCGGGACTCGGGGCGCAGTATTTT. Protein product: CASSFPSGLGAQYF.

This clonotype was seen only once. The V and J genes are TRBV5-1 and TRBJ1-1, with D tentatively TRBD1 (5 bases). Germline CDR1 and CDR2: SGHRS and YFSETQ. The CDR3 spans 17 residues. V dropped 1 base and J dropped 1 base, with 17 bases sitting between them. The CDR3 reads CASSLFSRGGTNTEAFF. CDR3 nucleotide sequence: TGCGCCAGCAGCTTGTTCTCACGGGGGGGAACGAACACTGAAGCTTTCTTT.

The chain has TRBV7-9 and TRBJ2-7; TRBD2 matches 7 bases. V shed 6 bases, J shed 2 bases, and the junction held 7 bases outside the gene matches. Germline CDR1 SEHNR, CDR2 FQNEAQ (reference sequence). CDR3 length: 14 residues. This chain's CDR3 is CASRPLAEPYEQYF. The CDR3 nucleotides read TGTGCCAGCAGACCTCTAGCGGAGCCCTACGAGCAGTACTTC.

This clonotype is a singleton in its sample. This sequence joins TRBV27 and TRBJ2-2; no reliable D call. The V end was cut by 0 bases, the J end by 5 bases, with 7 bases between. The CDR3 spans 14 residues. Germline CDR1 is MNHEY and CDR2 is SMNVEV (reference sequence). CDR3 in DNA: TGTGCCAGCAGTTTATCCCACGGAACCGGGGAGCTGTTTTTT. Translating it yields CASSLSHGTGELFF.

This clonotype was detected only a few times. The chain uses TRBV5-1 and TRBJ1-5, with D maybe TRBD1 (5 bases). Germline V gives CDR1 SGHRS, CDR2 YFSETQ. The CDR3 has 15 residues. V dropped 1 base and J dropped 4 bases, with 12 bases sitting between them. The CDR3 loop is CASSLNGASNQPQHF. CDR3 nucleotides: TGCGCCAGCAGCTTGAACGGGGCAAGTAATCAGCCCCAGCATTTT.

The rearrangement links TRBV2 to TRBJ2-1; no clear D gene. The V end was cut by 8 bases, the J end by 8 bases, with 13 bases between. The CDR3 spans 12 residues. CDR1 is SNHLY, CDR2 FYNNEI, per germline. As DNA, the CDR3 is TGTGCCAGCCTGTGGGCCGGAGATGAGCAGTTCTTC. Its translation: CASLWAGDEQFF.

This CDR3 is CSAFNALAGTFNEQFF. The CDR3 DNA reads TGCAGTGCCTTTAATGCCCTAGCGGGTACGTTCAATGAGCAGTTCTTC. The chain links TRBV20-1 to TRBJ2-1, with TRBD2 matching 8 bases. Germline values: CDR1 DFQATT, CDR2 SNEGSKA (reference sequence). Trimming took 6 bases from V and 6 from J; bases not matched to a gene: 16. This CDR3 spans 16 amino acids.

This clonotype came up once. V and J are TRBV16 and TRBJ1-5, with a possible D match to TRBD1 (6 bases). V dropped 1 base and J dropped 1 base, with 11 bases sitting between them. The CDR3 has 16 residues. Germline V gene sequence: CDR1 KGHSY, CDR2 FQNENV. CDR3 DNA sequence: TGTGCCAGCAGCCAATTCCAACAGGGCAGCAATCAGCCCCAGCATTTT. It yields the protein CASSQFQQGSNQPQHF.

This chain joins TRBV6-1 and TRBJ1-5; D call uncertain. CDR1 is MNHNS, CDR2 SASEGT, per germline. The CDR3 is 13 residues long. Trimming left V 4 bases short and J 0 bases short, with 4 bases between. Written as DNA, the CDR3 is TGTGCCAGCAGTGTTCGTAGCAATCAGCCCCAGCATTTT. Protein: CASSVRSNQPQHF.

J is TRBJ2-5 and V is TRBV7-9; TRBD1 is a possible D gene (6 bases). Germline CDR1 and CDR2: SEHNR and FQNEAQ (reference sequence). V was cut by 0 bases and J by 2 bases, with 10 bases left in between. CDR3 length equals 15 residues. This CDR3 is CASSLAGAPQETQYF. CDR3 nucleotide sequence: TGTGCCAGCAGCTTAGCGGGGGCTCCTCAAGAGACCCAGTACTTC.

The chain uses TRBV7-8 and TRBJ1-2; 9 bases are a match to TRBD1. V dropped 6 bases and J dropped 0; count of bases not matched to a gene: 2. The germline CDR1 and CDR2 sequences are SGHVS and FQNEAQ. The CDR3 has 14 residues. DNA of the CDR3: TGTGCCAGCAGGGGACAGGGTCCTAACTATGGCTACACCTTC. Its translation: CASRGQGPNYGYTF.

The V and J genes are TRBV7-2 and TRBJ2-5, with 10 nucleotides matching TRBD2. The CDR3 consists of 15 residues. V shed 5 bases and J 2 bases; nucleotides not matched to a gene: 5. Per the germline V gene, CDR1 is SGHTA and CDR2 is FQGNSA. The DNA of the CDR3 is TGTGCCAGCAGCCTTAGCGGGGGGTGGCAAGAGACCCAGTACTTC. This sequence encodes CASSLSGGWQETQYF.

As regards this clonotype: At one end, the junction sequence differs from germline, possibly due to a read error. The J gene is TRBJ2-1, the V gene TRBV5-5; D is possibly TRBD1 (5 bases). This CDR3 contains 15 residues. The V gene's germline CDR1 is SGHKS and CDR2 YYEKEE (reference sequence). The CDR3 region has the DNA TGTGCCAGCAGCTTACAGGAGCCGACCTACAATGAGCGGTTCTTC. Translation: CASSLQEPTYNERFF.

This clonotype has only a few counts. The rearrangement links TRBV6-4 to TRBJ2-5, with D possibly being TRBD1 (5 bases). CDR1 and CDR2 (germline): MRHNA, SNTAGT. Trimming shortened V by 4 bases and J by 5 bases, and 11 bases separated the two germline ends. The CDR3 loop spans 13 amino acids. The CDR3 protein is CASSAQGSETQYF. DNA for the CDR3: TGTGCCAGCAGTGCCCAGGGATCGGAGACCCAGTACTTC.

This clonotype was found a few times. The rearrangement joins TRBV5-6 to TRBJ2-7, with D unclear. The V gene's germline CDR1 is SGHDT and CDR2 YYEEEE. Trimming removed 2 bases at V and 3 bases at J, with 6 bases between. This CDR3 is 12 amino acids long. Here the CDR3 reads CASSFQVYEQYF. CDR3 DNA sequence: TGTGCCAGCAGCTTTCAGGTCTACGAGCAGTACTTC.

This clonotype was seen a few times. The genes are TRBV20-1 and TRBJ2-1; D is undetermined. The germline V gene has CDR1 DFQATT and CDR2 SNEGSKA (reference sequence). This CDR3 spans 15 amino acids. The V and J ends lost 0 bases and 8 bases respectively, with 17 bases between them. The DNA of the CDR3 is TGCAGTGCTAGAGATTTGAATTGGTCACGGGATGAGCAGTTCTTC. Protein sequence: CSARDLNWSRDEQFF.

The V gene is TRBV20-1, the J gene TRBJ2-7, with D tentatively TRBD2 (6 bases). Trimming took 1 base from V and 6 from J, leaving 19 bases between them. Germline V gene lookup returns CDR1 DFQATT and CDR2 SNEGSKA (reference sequence). The CDR3 has 15 amino acids. Here the CDR3 reads CSARVVTGTSGEQYF. The CDR3 DNA follows: TGCAGTGCTAGAGTCGTGACCGGGACTTCTGGCGAGCAGTACTTC.